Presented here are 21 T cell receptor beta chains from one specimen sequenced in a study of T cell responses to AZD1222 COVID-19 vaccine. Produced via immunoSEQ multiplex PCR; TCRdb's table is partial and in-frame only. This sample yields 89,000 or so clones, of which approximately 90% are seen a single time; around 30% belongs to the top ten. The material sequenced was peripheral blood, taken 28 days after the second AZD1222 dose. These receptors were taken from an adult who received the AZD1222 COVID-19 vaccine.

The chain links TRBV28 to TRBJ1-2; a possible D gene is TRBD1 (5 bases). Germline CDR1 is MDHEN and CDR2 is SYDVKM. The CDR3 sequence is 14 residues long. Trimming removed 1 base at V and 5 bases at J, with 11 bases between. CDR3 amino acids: CASSLSWGVYGYTF. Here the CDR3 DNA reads TGTGCCAGCAGTTTATCGTGGGGGGTGTATGGCTACACCTTC.

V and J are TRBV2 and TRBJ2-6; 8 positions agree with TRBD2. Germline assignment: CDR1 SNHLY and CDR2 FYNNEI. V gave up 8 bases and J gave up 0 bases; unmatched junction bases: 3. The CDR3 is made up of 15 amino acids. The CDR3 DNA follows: TGTGCCAGCCCCGCGGGGGGCTCTGGGGCCAACGTCCTGACTTTC. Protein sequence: CASPAGGSGANVLTF.

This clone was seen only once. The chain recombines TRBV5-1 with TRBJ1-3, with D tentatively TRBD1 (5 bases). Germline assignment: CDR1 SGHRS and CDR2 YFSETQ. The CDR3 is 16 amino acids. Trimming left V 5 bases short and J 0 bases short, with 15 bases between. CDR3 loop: CASSPGPWSSGNTIYF. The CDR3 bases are TGCGCCAGCAGTCCGGGACCCTGGAGCTCTGGAAACACCATATATTTT. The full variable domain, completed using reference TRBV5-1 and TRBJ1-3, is KAGVTQTPRYLIKTRGQQVTLSCSPISGHRSVSWYQQTPGQGLQFLFEYFSETQRNKGNFPGRFSGRQFSNSRSEMNVSTLELGDSALYLCASSPGPWSSGNTIYFGEGSWLTVV.

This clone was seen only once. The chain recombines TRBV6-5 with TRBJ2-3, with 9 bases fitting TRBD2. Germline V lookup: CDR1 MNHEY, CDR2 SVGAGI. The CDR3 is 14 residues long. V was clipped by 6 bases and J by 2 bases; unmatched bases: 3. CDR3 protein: CASRAGGATDTQYF. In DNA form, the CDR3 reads TGTGCCAGCAGGGCGGGAGGGGCCACAGATACGCAGTATTTT.

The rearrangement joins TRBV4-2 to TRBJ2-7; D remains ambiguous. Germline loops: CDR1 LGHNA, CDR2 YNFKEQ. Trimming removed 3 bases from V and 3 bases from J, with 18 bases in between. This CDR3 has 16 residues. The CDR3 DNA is TGTGCCAGCAGCCAGATTTATCAGAGAGCATTCTACGAGCAGTACTTC. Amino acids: CASSQIYQRAFYEQYF.

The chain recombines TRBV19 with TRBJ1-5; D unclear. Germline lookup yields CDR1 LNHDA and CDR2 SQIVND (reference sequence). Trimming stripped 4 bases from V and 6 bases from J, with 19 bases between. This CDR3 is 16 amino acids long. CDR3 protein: CASSRGSRATGQPQHF. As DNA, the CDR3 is TGTGCCAGTAGTAGGGGATCCCGAGCAACGGGTCAGCCCCAGCATTTT.

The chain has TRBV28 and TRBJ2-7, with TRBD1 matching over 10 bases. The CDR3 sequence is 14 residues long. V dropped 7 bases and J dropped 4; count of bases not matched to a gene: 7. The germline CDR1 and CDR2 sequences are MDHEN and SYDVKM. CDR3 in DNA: TGTGCCAGCAACCCCGGACAGGGGGTTTACGAGCAGTACTTC. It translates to CASNPGQGVYEQYF. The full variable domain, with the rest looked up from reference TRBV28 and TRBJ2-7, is DVKVTQSSRYLVKRTGEKVFLECVQDMDHENMFWYRQDPGLGLRLIYFSYDVKMKEKGDIPEGYSVSREKKERFSLILESASTNQTSMYLCASNPGQGVYEQYFGPGTRLTVT.

The CDR3 reads CASGQGEGGANVLTF. The DNA for the CDR3 is TGTGCCAGCGGACAGGGAGAGGGAGGGGCCAACGTCCTGACTTTC. This chain joins TRBV19 and TRBJ2-6; 8 bases line up with TRBD1. J gave up 4 bases and V 9 bases, and 8 bases lay outside the gene matches. Per the germline V gene, CDR1 is LNHDA and CDR2 is SQIVND (reference sequence). The CDR3 contains 15 residues.

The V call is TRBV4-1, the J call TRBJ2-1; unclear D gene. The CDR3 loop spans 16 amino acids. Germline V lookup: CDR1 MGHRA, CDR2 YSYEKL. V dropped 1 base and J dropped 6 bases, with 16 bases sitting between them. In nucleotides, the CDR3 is TGCGCCAGCAGCCAAGTTGACCTGGGGTTTGGCAATGAGCAGTTCTTC. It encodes CASSQVDLGFGNEQFF.

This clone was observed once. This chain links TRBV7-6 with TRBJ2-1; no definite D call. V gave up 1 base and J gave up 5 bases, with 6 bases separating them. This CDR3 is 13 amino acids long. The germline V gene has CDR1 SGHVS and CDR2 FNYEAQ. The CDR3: CASSLGRNNEQFF. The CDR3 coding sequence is TGTGCCAGCAGCTTAGGGCGGAACAATGAGCAGTTCTTC.

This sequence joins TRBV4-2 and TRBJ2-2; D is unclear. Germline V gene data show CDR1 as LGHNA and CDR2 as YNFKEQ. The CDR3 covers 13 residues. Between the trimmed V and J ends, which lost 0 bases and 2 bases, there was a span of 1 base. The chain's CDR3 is CASSQENTGELFF. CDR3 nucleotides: TGTGCCAGCAGCCAAGAAAACACCGGGGAGCTGTTTTTT.

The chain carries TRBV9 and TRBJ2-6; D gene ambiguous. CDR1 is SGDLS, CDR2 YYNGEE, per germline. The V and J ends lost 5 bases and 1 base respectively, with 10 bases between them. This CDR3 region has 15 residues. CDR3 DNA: TGTGCCAGCAGTCTGGGCCTATCTGGGGCCAACGTCCTGACTTTC. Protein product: CASSLGLSGANVLTF.

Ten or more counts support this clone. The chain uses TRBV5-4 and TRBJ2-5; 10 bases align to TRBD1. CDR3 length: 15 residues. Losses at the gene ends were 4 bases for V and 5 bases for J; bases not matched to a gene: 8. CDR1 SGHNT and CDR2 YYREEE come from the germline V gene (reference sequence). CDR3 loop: CASSRVPGQGETQYF. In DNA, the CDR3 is TGTGCCAGCAGCAGAGTTCCGGGACAGGGGGAGACCCAGTACTTC.

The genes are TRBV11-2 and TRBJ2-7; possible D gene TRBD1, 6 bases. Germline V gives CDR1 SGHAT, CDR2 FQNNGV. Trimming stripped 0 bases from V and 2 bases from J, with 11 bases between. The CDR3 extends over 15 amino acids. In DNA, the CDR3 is TGTGCCAGCAGCTTAGAGGCAGGGGTGACCTACGAGCAGTACTTC. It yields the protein CASSLEAGVTYEQYF.

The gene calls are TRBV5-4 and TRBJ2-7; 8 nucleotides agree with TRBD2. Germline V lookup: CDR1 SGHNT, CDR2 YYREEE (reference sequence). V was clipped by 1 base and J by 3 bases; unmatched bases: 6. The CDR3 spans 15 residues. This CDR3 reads CASSLRGRIDYEQYF. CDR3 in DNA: TGTGCCAGCAGCTTGCGCGGGAGGATTGACTACGAGCAGTACTTC.

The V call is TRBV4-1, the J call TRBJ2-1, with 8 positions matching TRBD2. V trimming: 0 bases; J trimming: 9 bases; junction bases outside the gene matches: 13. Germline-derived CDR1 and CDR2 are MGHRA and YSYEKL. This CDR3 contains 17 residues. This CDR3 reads CASSQEVPPAGVVEQFF. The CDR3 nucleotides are TGCGCCAGCAGCCAAGAGGTCCCCCCAGCGGGAGTCGTTGAGCAGTTCTTC.

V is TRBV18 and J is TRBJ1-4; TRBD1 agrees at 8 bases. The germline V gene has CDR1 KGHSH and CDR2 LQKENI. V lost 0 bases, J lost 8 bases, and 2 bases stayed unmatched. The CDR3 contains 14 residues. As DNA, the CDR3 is TGTGCCAGCTCACCACCGGGACAGGAGGAAAAACTGTTTTTT. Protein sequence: CASSPPGQEEKLFF.

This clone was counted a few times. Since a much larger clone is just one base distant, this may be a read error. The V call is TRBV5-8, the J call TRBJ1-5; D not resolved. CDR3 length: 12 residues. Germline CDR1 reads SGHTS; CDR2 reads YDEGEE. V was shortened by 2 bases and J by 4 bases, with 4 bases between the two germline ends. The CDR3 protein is CASSLDNQPQHF. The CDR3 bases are TGTGCCAGCAGCTTAGATAATCAGCCCCAGCATTTT. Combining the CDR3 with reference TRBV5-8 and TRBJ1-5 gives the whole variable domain EAGVTQSPTHLIKTRGQQATLRCSPISGHTSVYWYQQALGLGLQFLLWYDEGEERNRGNFPPRFSGRQFPNYSSELNVNALELEDSALYLCASSLDNQPQHFGDGTRLSIL.

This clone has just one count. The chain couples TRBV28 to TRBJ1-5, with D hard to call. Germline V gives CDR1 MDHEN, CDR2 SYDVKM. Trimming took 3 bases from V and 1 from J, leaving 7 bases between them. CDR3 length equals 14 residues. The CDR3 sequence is CASSFRDSNQPQHF. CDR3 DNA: TGTGCCAGCAGTTTCAGAGACAGCAATCAGCCCCAGCATTTT.

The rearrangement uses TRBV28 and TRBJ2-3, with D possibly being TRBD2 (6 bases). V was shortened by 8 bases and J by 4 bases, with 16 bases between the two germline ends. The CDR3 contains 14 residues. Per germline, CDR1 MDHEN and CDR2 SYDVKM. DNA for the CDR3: TGTGCCAGCCGGCCGGGAGAAGGGTCAGATACGCAGTATTTT. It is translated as CASRPGEGSDTQYF.

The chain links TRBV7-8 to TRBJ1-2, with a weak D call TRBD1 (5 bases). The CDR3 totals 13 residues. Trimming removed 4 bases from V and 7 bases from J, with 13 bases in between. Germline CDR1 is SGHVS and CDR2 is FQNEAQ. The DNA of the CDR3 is TGTGCCAGCAGCTCGCAGGGTTCGCTTGGCTACACCTTC. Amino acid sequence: CASSSQGSLGYTF.